One sample yielded the 19 T cell receptor beta chains listed below, sequenced in a study of cytomegalovirus exposure and HLA in healthy donors. Researchers ran the PCR with 60 Vbeta and 13 Jbeta primers. Using immunoSEQ multiplex PCR, the repertoire was profiled, and TCRdb retains in-frame clones only, with some absent. Of approximately 100,000 clones in the sample, around three quarters were seen once. Sequenced input: PBMCs. All receptors derive from a woman in her late teens or twenties in good health and CMV-seropositive.

The V and J genes are TRBV28 and TRBJ1-2, with D hard to call. The CDR3 totals 16 residues. The germline gives CDR1 MDHEN, CDR2 SYDVKM. The V end was cut by 4 bases, the J end by 5 bases, with 20 bases between. This CDR3 is CASSSNRRTGDYGYTF. The DNA for the CDR3 is TGTGCCAGCAGTTCAAACCGTAGGACGGGAGATTATGGCTACACCTTC.

The V gene is TRBV5-1, the J gene TRBJ2-7; 9 bases are a match to TRBD1. The CDR3 contains 13 residues. Germline loops: CDR1 SGHRS, CDR2 YFSETQ. The trim removed 6 bases at V and 5 bases at J, leaving 6 bases unmatched. The CDR3 DNA sequence: TGCGCCAGCACCGGGACAGGGTTTAACGAGCAGTACTTC. It codes for CASTGTGFNEQYF.

The J gene is TRBJ1-2, the V gene TRBV19, with no clear D. The germline V gene encodes CDR1 LNHDA and CDR2 SQIVND (reference sequence). This CDR3 region has 11 residues. The CDR3 DNA follows: TGTGCTACCCTAACGGGCTATGGCTACACCTTC. This codes for CATLTGYGYTF.

Only a few counts were recorded for this clone. The chain has TRBV7-2 and TRBJ1-4; 10 positions agree with TRBD1. This CDR3 spans 15 amino acids. Per germline, CDR1 SGHTA and CDR2 FQGNSA. The trim removed 1 base at V and 10 bases at J, leaving 6 bases unmatched. The CDR3 protein is CASSLEGQGMGKLFF. The CDR3 DNA reads TGTGCCAGCAGCTTAGAGGGACAGGGGATGGGAAAACTGTTTTTT. Based on the CDR3 plus reference TRBV7-2 and TRBJ1-4, the full variable domain is GAGVSQSPSNKVTEKGKDVELRCDPISGHTALYWYRQSLGQGLEFLIYFQGNSAPDKSGLPSDRFSAERTGGSVSTLTIQRTQQEDSAVYLCASSLEGQGMGKLFFGSGTQLSVL.

The chain is built from TRBV2 and TRBJ2-5; tentatively, D is TRBD1 (6 bases). CDR1 is SNHLY, CDR2 FYNNEI, per germline. The CDR3 is made up of 17 amino acids. V was clipped by 2 bases and J by 6 bases, with 22 bases between them. CDR3 nucleotides: TGTGCCAGCAGTGAAATGTCCAGGCCCAGGGGCTTAAAGACCCAGTACTTC. It yields the protein CASSEMSRPRGLKTQYF.

This rearrangement joins TRBV10-3 to TRBJ2-3, with 15 bases matching TRBD2. V trimming: 6 bases; J trimming: 5 bases; junction bases outside the gene matches: 6. Germline assignment: CDR1 ENHRY and CDR2 SYGVKD. The CDR3 spans 16 residues. The CDR3 loop is CAISQRTSGRVDTQYF. The CDR3 coding sequence is TGTGCCATCAGCCAAAGGACTAGCGGGAGGGTAGATACGCAGTATTTT.

The chain links TRBV28 to TRBJ2-1; weak D call: TRBD2 (7 bases). Deletions cut 4 bases from V and 6 bases from J, with 13 bases between. The CDR3 extends over 14 amino acids. The germline CDR1 and CDR2 sequences are MDHEN and SYDVKM. Here the CDR3 reads CASSSRGAANEQFF. CDR3 DNA: TGTGCCAGCAGTTCCCGGGGGGCAGCCAATGAGCAGTTCTTC.

The sample holds one count of this clone. The rearrangement uses TRBV2 and TRBJ2-2, with 11 bases aligning to TRBD2. CDR1 SNHLY and CDR2 FYNNEI come from the germline V gene. J lost 4 bases, V lost 6 bases, and 7 bases had no gene match. The CDR3 length is 16 residues. The CDR3 loop reads CASSRLAGGLTGELFF. The CDR3 coding sequence is TGTGCCAGCAGCCGTCTAGCGGGGGGCCTCACCGGGGAGCTGTTTTTT.

This clone turned up a few times. The rearrangement uses TRBV6-5 and TRBJ2-7; 7 nucleotides match TRBD1. Germline V lookup: CDR1 MNHEY, CDR2 SVGAGI. The CDR3 covers 15 residues. The V and J ends lost 5 bases and 2 bases, in that order; junction bases with no gene match: 9. CDR3 residues: CASSPPRQGPYEQYF. CDR3 bases: TGTGCCAGCAGTCCACCTAGACAGGGCCCCTACGAGCAGTACTTC.

The V and J genes are TRBV5-5 and TRBJ1-2; no definite D call. V shed 7 bases and J shed 1 base, with 8 bases lying between them. Germline-derived CDR1 and CDR2 are SGHKS and YYEKEE (reference sequence). CDR3 length: 12 amino acids. The CDR3 coding sequence is TGTGCCAGCCGACTGGGTAACTATGGCTACACCTTC. It is translated as CASRLGNYGYTF.

The sample holds one count of this clone. The genes are TRBV10-3 and TRBJ2-3, with 12 bases that match TRBD2. The CDR3 length is 16 residues. Germline V gene data show CDR1 as ENHRY and CDR2 as SYGVKD. J gave up 4 bases and V 3 bases, and 5 bases lay outside the gene matches. CDR3 residues: CAISELGLAGADTQYF. The CDR3 region has the DNA TGTGCCATCAGTGAATTGGGACTAGCGGGCGCAGATACGCAGTATTTT.

The chain has TRBV5-4 and TRBJ2-2; 9 bases agree with TRBD1. The V segment lost 5 bases and the J segment 4 bases; nucleotides outside the gene matches: 12. The CDR3 is 17 residues long. Germline V lookup: CDR1 SGHNT, CDR2 YYREEE (reference sequence). As DNA, the CDR3 is TGTGCCAGCAGTTTGACTCCGGGACAGGGAGGCACCGGGGAGCTGTTTTTT. Its protein product is CASSLTPGQGGTGELFF.

The V gene is TRBV4-2, the J gene TRBJ1-1; no firm D call. Germline V gene lookup returns CDR1 LGHNA and CDR2 YNFKEQ. CDR3 length: 15 amino acids. The V and J ends lost 0 bases and 1 base respectively, with 9 bases between them. This CDR3 is CASSQDSIENTEAFF. The CDR3 nucleotides are TGTGCCAGCAGCCAAGATTCTATTGAGAACACTGAAGCTTTCTTT.

This clone was seen just once. The gene calls are TRBV5-1 and TRBJ2-7; a weak D match, TRBD2 (6 bases). The CDR3 sequence is 15 residues long. Germline V gives CDR1 SGHRS, CDR2 YFSETQ. Trimming took off 9 bases at V and 0 bases at J, with 19 bases between the two ends. CDR3 DNA sequence: TGCGCCACCGCGAGCGGGTACGGAGGCTCCTACGAGCAGTACTTC. Its protein product is CATASGYGGSYEQYF.

The J gene is TRBJ1-5, the V gene TRBV2, with 7 bases matching TRBD1. The germline CDR1 and CDR2 sequences are SNHLY and FYNNEI. The CDR3 is 14 amino acids. V lost 3 bases, J lost 6 bases, and 5 bases stayed unmatched. The CDR3 DNA sequence: TGTGCCAGCAGTGACCGGACAGGCGGTCAGCCCCAGCATTTT. Residues: CASSDRTGGQPQHF.

The rearrangement uses TRBV11-2 and TRBJ2-7; 9 bases are a match to TRBD1. The CDR3 has 17 residues. With 5 bases clipped from V and 5 bases from J, the junction kept 16 bases outside the gene matches. CDR1 is SGHAT and CDR2 is FQNNGV in the germline V gene. The CDR3 nucleotides read TGTGCCAGCAGCCTCCTGGGGTCCGGGACAGGGATAGACGAGCAGTACTTC. This sequence encodes CASSLLGSGTGIDEQYF.

The rearrangement links TRBV27 to TRBJ1-1, with 7 bases aligning to TRBD1. Germline-derived CDR1 and CDR2 are MNHEY and SMNVEV (reference sequence). The CDR3 spans 15 residues. Trimming at V came to 4 bases and at J to 7 bases, leaving 12 bases not matched to a gene. The CDR3 loop is CASSSGIRDSIEAFF. The CDR3 DNA follows: TGTGCCAGCAGTTCTGGGATCAGGGACAGCATTGAAGCTTTCTTT.

Concerning this clone: The same CDR3 can be traced to other DNA sequences in this sample. The genes are TRBV4-2 and TRBJ2-3; 7 bases agree with TRBD2. V dropped 4 bases and J dropped 2; count of bases not matched to a gene: 9. The CDR3 spans 16 residues. Germline V gene sequence: CDR1 LGHNA, CDR2 YNFKEQ. CDR3 amino acids: CASSPRAGVPTDTQYF. The CDR3 DNA reads TGTGCCAGCAGCCCACGTGCGGGAGTACCCACAGATACGCAGTATTTT.

The chain carries TRBV5-1 and TRBJ1-3; 7 bases are a match to TRBD1. The J segment lost 3 bases and the V segment lost 1 base, leaving 4 bases of the junction unmatched. The CDR3 extends over 15 amino acids. Germline V gives CDR1 SGHRS, CDR2 YFSETQ. CDR3 sequence reads: CASSLQTGDGNTIYF. The CDR3 DNA sequence: TGCGCCAGCAGCTTGCAAACAGGGGATGGAAACACCATATATTTT.